The clone carrying this T cell receptor (beta chain) was detected only a few times. Its antigen is unidentified. These data come from a study of vaccination effects on CD4 cells after COVID-19. Study in general: Either the BNT162b2 or mRNA-1273 vaccine was given to participants in two doses. The study sampled a couple of convalescent patients 16 days and one week before vaccination.

Trimming removed 3 bases at V and 5 bases at J, with 7 bases between. In germline, CDR1 is MNHNY, CDR2 SVGAGI (reference sequence). The CDR3 totals 12 residues. Study-wide results and caveats: There were few convalescent patients in the study and no early post-infection timepoints.

Before any sequencing was done, the ViraFEST assay used viral peptide pools to expand antigen-specific CD4+ T cells. Following 10 days of culture, CD4+ T cells were isolated. This individual tested PCR-positive for SARS-CoV-2 infection between March and December 2020. Wells each received around 2.2 million PBMC, cultured with approximately 9 IU/ml IL-2 and 10 ug/ml peptides. The assay was immunoSEQ multiplex PCR, and TCRdb's table has in-frame clones only and misses some. The sample holds roughly 35,000 clones, over 60% seen once. Source: CD4+ T cells from PBMCs cultured with HCoV-NL63 spike peptides, taken before COVID-19 vaccination. The sequence was obtained from a human donor who had a prior SARS-CoV-2 infection. This chain uses TRBV6-6 with TRBJ1-1, with D unresolved. The CDR3 loop is CASSYGRTEAFF. The CDR3 DNA reads TGTGCCAGCAGTTATGGAAGGACTGAAGCTTTCTTT.